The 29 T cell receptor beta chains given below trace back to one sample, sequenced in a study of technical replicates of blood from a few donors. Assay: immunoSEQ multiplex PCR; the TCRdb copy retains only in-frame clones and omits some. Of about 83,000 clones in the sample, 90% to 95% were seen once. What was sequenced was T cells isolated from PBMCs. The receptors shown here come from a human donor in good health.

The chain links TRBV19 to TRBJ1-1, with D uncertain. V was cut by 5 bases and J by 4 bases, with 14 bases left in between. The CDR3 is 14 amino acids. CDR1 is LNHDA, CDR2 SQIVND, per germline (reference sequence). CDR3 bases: TGTGCCAGTAGTGTGGTTCAAGGGAGCACTGAAGCTTTCTTT. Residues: CASSVVQGSTEAFF.

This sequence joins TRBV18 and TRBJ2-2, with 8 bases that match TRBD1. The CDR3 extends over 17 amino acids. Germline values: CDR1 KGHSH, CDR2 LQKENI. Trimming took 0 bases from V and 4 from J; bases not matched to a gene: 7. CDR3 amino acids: CASSPPSRTGSTGELFF. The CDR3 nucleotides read TGTGCCAGCTCACCACCGAGTAGGACAGGGAGCACCGGGGAGCTGTTTTTT.

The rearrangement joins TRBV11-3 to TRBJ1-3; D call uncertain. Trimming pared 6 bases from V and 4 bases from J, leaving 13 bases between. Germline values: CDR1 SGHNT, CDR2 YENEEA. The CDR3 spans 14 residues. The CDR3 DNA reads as TGTGCCAGCAGGTTTGGTAGCAAAGGAAACACCATATATTTT. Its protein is CASRFGSKGNTIYF.

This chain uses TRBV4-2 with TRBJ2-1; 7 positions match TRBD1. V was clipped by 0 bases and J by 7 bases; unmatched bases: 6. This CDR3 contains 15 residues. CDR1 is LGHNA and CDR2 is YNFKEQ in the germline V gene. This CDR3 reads CASSQETGPANEQFF. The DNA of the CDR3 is TGTGCCAGCAGCCAAGAGACAGGGCCGGCGAATGAGCAGTTCTTC.

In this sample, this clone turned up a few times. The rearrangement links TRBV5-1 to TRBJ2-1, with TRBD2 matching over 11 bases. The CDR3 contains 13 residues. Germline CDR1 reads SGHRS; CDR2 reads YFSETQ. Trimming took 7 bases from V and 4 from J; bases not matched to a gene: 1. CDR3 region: CASGTSGYNEQFF. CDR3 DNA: TGCGCCAGCGGGACTAGCGGATACAATGAGCAGTTCTTC.

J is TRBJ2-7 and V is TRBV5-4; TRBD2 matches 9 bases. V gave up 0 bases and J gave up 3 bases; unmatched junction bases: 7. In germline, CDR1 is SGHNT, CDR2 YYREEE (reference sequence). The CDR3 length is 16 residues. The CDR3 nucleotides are TGTGCCAGCAGCTTGGGGGTAGCGGGAGAGGGCTACGAGCAGTACTTC. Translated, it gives CASSLGVAGEGYEQYF.

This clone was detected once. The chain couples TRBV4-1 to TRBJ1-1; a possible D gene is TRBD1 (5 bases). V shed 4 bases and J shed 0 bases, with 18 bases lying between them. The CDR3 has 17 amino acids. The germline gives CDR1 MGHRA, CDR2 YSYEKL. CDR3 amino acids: CASSPPRGSYMNTEAFF. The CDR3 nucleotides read TGCGCCAGCAGCCCCCCGCGGGGCAGCTACATGAACACTGAAGCTTTCTTT.

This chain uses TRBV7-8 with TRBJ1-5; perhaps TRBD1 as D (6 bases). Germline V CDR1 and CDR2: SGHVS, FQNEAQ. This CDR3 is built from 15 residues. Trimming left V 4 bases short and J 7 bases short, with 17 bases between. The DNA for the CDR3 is TGTGCCAGCAGCTCAGGCCGGGGGGCTTTGCAGCCCCAGCATTTT. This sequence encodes CASSSGRGALQPQHF. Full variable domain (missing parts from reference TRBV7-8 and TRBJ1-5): GAGVSQSPRYKVAKRGQDVALRCDPISGHVSLFWYQQALGQGPEFLTYFQNEAQLDKSGLPSDRFFAERPEGSVSTLKIQRTQQEDSAVYLCASSSGRGALQPQHFGDGTRLSIL.

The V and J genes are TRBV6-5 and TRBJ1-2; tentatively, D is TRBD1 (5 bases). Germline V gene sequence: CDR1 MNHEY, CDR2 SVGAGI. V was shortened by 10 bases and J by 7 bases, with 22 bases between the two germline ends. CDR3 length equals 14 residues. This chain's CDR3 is CATYRGVAVGGYTF. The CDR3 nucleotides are TGTGCCACCTACCGGGGGGTGGCGGTAGGTGGCTACACCTTC.

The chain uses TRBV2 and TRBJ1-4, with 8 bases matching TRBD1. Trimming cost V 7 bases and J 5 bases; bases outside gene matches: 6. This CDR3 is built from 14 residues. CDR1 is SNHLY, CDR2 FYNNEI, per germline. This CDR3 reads CASKATGANEKLFF. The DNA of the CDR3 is TGTGCCAGCAAGGCGACAGGGGCGAATGAAAAACTGTTTTTT.

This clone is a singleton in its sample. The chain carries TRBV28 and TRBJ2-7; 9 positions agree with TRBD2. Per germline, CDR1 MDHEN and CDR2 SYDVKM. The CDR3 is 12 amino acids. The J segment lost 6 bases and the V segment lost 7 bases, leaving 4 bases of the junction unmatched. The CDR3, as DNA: TGTGCCAGCACTCTAGCGGGACGCGAGCAGTACTTC. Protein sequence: CASTLAGREQYF.

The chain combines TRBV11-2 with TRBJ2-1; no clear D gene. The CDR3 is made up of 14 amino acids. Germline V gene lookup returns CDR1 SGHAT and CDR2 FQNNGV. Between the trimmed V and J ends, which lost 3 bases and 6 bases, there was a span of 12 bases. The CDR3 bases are TGTGCCAGCAGCTTCAGCGTACTCCTCAATGAGCAGTTCTTC. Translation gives CASSFSVLLNEQFF.

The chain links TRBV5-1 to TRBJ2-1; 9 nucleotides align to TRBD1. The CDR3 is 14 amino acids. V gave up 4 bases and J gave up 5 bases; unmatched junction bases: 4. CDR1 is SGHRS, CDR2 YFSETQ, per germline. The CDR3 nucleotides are TGCGCCAGCAGCCCCCGGACAGGGGACAATGAGCAGTTCTTC. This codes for CASSPRTGDNEQFF. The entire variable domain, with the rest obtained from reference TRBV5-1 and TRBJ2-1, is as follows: KAGVTQTPRYLIKTRGQQVTLSCSPISGHRSVSWYQQTPGQGLQFLFEYFSETQRNKGNFPGRFSGRQFSNSRSEMNVSTLELGDSALYLCASSPRTGDNEQFFGPGTRLTVL.

The CDR3 coding sequence is TGTGCCAGCAGCACACGACTAGCGGGGGCCCTCTCCTACAATGAGCAGTTCTTC. Its protein product is CASSTRLAGALSYNEQFF. The chain couples TRBV2 to TRBJ2-1; 12 bases map to TRBD2. The CDR3 totals 18 residues. With V trimmed by 6 bases and J by 0 bases, 9 bases remained unmatched. Germline assignment: CDR1 SNHLY and CDR2 FYNNEI.

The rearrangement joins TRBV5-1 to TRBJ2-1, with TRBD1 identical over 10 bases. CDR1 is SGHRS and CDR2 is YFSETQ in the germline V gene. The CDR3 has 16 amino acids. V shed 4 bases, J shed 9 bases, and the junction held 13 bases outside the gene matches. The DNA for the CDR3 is TGCGCCAGCAGCCCCTATTCCGGGACAGGGGCGAGTGAGCAGTTCTTC. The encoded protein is CASSPYSGTGASEQFF.

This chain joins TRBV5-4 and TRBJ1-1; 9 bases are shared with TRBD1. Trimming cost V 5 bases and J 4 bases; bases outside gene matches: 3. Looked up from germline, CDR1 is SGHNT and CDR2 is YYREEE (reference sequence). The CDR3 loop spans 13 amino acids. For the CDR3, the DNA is TGTGCCAGCAGGATGACAGGGGGCACTGAAGCTTTCTTT. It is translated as CASRMTGGTEAFF.

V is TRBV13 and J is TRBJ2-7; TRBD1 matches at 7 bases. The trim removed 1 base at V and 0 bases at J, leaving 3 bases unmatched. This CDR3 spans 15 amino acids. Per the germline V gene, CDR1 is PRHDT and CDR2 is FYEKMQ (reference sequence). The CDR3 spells CASSLDRTGSYEQYF. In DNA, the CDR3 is TGTGCCAGCAGCTTAGACCGGACAGGCTCCTACGAGCAGTACTTC. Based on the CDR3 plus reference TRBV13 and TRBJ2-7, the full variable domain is AAGVIQSPRHLIKEKRETATLKCYPIPRHDTVYWYQQGPGQDPQFLISFYEKMQSDKGSIPDRFSAQQFSDYHSELNMSSLELGDSALYFCASSLDRTGSYEQYFGPGTRLTVT.

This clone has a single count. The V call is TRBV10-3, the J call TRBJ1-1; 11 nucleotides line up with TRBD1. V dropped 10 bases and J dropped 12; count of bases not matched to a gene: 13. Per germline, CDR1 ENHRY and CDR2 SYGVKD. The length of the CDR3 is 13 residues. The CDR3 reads CASEGQGVSKSFF. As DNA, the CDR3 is TGTGCCAGCGAGGGACAGGGGGTTTCCAAGTCTTTCTTT.

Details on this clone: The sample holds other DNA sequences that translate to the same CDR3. The CDR3 region has the DNA TGTGCCAGCTCACCTCAGGGGGCTAATGAAAAACTGTTTTTT. This encodes CASSPQGANEKLFF. The gene calls are TRBV18 and TRBJ1-4; 7 nucleotides line up with TRBD1. Germline CDR1 and CDR2: KGHSH and LQKENI. The CDR3 runs to 14 residues. J gave up 3 bases and V 3 bases, and 1 base lay outside the gene matches.

In DNA form, the CDR3 reads TGCGCCAGCAGCCCGCAGGGAAGAGAGACCCAGTACTTC. It specifies CASSPQGRETQYF. V usage is TRBV5-1 and J usage is TRBJ2-5; D is perhaps TRBD1 (5 bases). The germline V gene encodes CDR1 SGHRS and CDR2 YFSETQ. CDR3 length: 13 residues. V was shortened by 4 bases and J by 4 bases, with 11 bases between the two germline ends.

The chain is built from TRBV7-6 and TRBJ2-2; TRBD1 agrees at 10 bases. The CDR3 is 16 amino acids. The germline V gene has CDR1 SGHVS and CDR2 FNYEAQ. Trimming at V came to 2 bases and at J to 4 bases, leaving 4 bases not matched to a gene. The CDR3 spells CASSLWWDRGTGELFF. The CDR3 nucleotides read TGTGCCAGCAGCTTATGGTGGGACAGGGGCACCGGGGAGCTGTTTTTT.

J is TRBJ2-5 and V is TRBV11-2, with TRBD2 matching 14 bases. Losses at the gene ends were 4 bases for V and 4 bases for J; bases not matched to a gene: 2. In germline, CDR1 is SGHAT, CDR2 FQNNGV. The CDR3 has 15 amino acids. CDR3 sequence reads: CASSSGLAGGETQYF. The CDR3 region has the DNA TGTGCCAGCAGCTCTGGACTAGCGGGGGGAGAGACCCAGTACTTC.

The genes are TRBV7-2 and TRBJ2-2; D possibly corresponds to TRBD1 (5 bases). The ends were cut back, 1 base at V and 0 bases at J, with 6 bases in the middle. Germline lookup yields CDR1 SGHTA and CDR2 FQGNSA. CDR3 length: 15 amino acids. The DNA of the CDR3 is TGTGCCAGCAGCTTAGGGGGCTCGAACACCGGGGAGCTGTTTTTT. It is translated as CASSLGGSNTGELFF.

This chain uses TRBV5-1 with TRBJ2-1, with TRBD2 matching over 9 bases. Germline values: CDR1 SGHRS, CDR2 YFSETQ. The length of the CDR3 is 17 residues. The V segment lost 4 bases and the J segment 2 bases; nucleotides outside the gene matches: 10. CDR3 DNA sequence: TGCGCCAGCAGCGGCGGACTAGCGAGGAACACCTACAATGAGCAGTTCTTC. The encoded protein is CASSGGLARNTYNEQFF.

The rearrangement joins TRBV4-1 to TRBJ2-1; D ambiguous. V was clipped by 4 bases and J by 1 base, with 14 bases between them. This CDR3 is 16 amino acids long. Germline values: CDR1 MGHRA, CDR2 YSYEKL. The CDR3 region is CASSLRNGVSYNEQFF. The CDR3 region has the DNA TGCGCCAGCAGCCTGAGGAACGGAGTTTCCTACAATGAGCAGTTCTTC.

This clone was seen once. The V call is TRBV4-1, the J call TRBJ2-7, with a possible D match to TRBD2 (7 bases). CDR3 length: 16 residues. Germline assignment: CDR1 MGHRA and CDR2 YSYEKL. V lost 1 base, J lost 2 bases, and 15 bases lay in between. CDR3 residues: CASSQVPPGGPYEQYF. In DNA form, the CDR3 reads TGCGCCAGCAGCCAAGTTCCGCCGGGGGGCCCCTACGAGCAGTACTTC.

The CDR3 loop is CASSASGEWDIQYF. The DNA for the CDR3 is TGTGCCAGCAGCGCCTCAGGGGAATGGGACATTCAGTACTTC. This chain links TRBV9 with TRBJ2-4; maybe TRBD1 (6 bases). The ends were cut back, 3 bases at V and 8 bases at J, with 15 bases in the middle. Germline CDR1 is SGDLS and CDR2 is YYNGEE. The CDR3 totals 14 residues.

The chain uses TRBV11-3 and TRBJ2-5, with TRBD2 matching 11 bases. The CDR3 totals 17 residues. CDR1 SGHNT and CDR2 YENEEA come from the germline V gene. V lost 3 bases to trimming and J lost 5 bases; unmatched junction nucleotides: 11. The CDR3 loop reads CASSFGSSGRSGETQYF. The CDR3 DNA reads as TGTGCCAGCAGCTTCGGTTCTAGCGGGAGGTCTGGGGAGACCCAGTACTTC.

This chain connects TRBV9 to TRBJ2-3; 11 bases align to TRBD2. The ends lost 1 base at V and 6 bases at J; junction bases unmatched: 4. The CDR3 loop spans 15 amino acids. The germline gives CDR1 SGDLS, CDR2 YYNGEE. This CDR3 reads CASSVIAGGLDTQYF. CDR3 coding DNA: TGTGCCAGCAGCGTAATAGCGGGGGGGCTCGATACGCAGTATTTT.